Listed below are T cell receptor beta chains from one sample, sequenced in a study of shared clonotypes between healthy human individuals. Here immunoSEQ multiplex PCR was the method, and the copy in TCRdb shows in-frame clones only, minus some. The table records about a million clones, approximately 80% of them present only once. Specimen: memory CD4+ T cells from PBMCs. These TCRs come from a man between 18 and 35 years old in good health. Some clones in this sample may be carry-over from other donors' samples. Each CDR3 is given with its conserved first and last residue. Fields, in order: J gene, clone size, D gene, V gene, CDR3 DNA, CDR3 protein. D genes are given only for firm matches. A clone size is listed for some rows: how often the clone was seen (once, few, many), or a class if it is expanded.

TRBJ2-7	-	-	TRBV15	TGTGCCACCAGCAGACCCCCGCCAGGTGGGTACGAGCAGTACTTC	CATSRPPPGGYEQYF
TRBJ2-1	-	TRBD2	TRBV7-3	TGTGCCAGCAGCCGGGCTAGCGGGAGGGCTGGTGAGCAGTTCTTC	CASSRASGRAGEQFF
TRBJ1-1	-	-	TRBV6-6	TGTGCCAGCAGTTACTCGTACGGGGACACTGAAGCTTTCTTT	CASSYSYGDTEAFF
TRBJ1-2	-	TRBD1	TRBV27	TGTGCCAGCAGACTACTCGGGACAGGGGGCGTTTACGACTATGGCTACACCTTC	CASRLLGTGGVYDYGYTF
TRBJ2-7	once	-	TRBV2	TGTGCCAGCATGGACGGACAACAACTAGGCCGCGTCGAGCAGTACTTC	CASMDGQQLGRVEQYF
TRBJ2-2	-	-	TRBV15	TGTGCCACCAGCAGGGACAGCGTCACCGGGGAGCTGTTTTTT	CATSRDSVTGELFF
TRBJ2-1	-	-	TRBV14	TGTGCCAGCAGCCGGATACGCCGTGAGCGGCAGTTCTTC	CASSRIRRERQFF
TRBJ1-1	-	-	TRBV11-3	TGTGCCAGCAGCCGGGACCTCGGCGAAGCTTTCTTT	CASSRDLGEAFF
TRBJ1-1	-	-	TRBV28	TGTGCCAGCAGTTCTTTTAGTGGCACTGAAGCTTTCTTT	CASSSFSGTEAFF
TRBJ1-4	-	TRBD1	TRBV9	TGTGCCAGCAGCACGACCGGGACAGGGAGTGAAAAACTGTTTTTT	CASSTTGTGSEKLFF
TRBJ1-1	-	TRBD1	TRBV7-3	TGTGCCAGCAGCTTCGACAGGGTCCCAAACACTGAAGCTTTCTTT	CASSFDRVPNTEAFF
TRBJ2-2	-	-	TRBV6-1	TGTGCCAGCAGTGATTGGCCCGGGCGGCCGAACACCGGGGAGCTGTTTTTT	CASSDWPGRPNTGELFF
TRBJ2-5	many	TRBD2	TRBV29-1	TGCAGCGCCTCACTAGCGGGGGAGACCCAGTACTTC	CSASLAGETQYF
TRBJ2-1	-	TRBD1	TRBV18	TGTGCCAGCTCACCCATCTACTACCGGGACAGGGGAATATACAATGAGCAGTTCTTC	CASSPIYYRDRGIYNEQFF
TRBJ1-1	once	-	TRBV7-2	TGTGCCAGCCGCATTACAGGGAAAGGCACTGAAGCTTTCTTT	CASRITGKGTEAFF
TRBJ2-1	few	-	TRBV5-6	TGTGCCAGCAGCCACAGCACAGCGCCCTACAATGAGCAGTTCTTC	CASSHSTAPYNEQFF
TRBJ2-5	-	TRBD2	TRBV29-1	TGCAGCGTTGGATACGGGACTAGCGGGGGGGGTAGGAAGACCCAGTACTTC	CSVGYGTSGGGRKTQYF
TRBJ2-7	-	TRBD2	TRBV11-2	TGTGCCAGCAGCTCCCCTGAAGCGGGAGGTCACGGCGAGCAGTACTTC	CASSSPEAGGHGEQYF
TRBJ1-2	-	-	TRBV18	TGTGCCAGCTCATCAGGGGTCTATGGCTACACCTTC	CASSSGVYGYTF
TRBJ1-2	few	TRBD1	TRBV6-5	TGTGCCAGCAGTCCACAGGGGAACTATGGCTACACCTTC	CASSPQGNYGYTF